This T cell receptor (beta chain) appears in the sequencing data of a study of T cells in Graves' hyperthyroidism and ophthalmopathy. Study-level points and caveats: The majority of expanded thyroid clonotypes above 0.001 also appeared in blood.

With V trimmed by 6 bases and J by 2 bases, 7 bases remained unmatched. This CDR3 has 14 residues. CDR1 DFQATT and CDR2 SNEGSKA come from the germline V gene (reference sequence). There are many counts of this clonotype. The antigen is undetermined. TCR beta CDR3 region amplification was performed from RNA transcripts. Primed by the HTBI set, a first-round RT-PCR was run on the TCR CDR3. One entry per CDR3 protein results from TCRdb running MiXCR on the multiplex PCR reads. The sample holds approximately 690,000 distinct CDR3 sequences, around 13% seen once. Diagnostic decisions used clinical symptoms, serum thyroxine and TRAb, thyroid ultrasound and orbital computed tomography. About 10 ml of fresh peripheral blood supplied the PBMCs.

V usage is TRBV20-1 and J usage is TRBJ2-3, with 8 bases aligning to TRBD1. Material: blood. The receptor was derived from a woman between 45 and 60 years old with Graves' ophthalmopathy. CDR3 bases: TGCAGTGCCAGGGACAGGTCATACACAGATACGCAGTATTTT. Its translation: CSARDRSYTDTQYF.